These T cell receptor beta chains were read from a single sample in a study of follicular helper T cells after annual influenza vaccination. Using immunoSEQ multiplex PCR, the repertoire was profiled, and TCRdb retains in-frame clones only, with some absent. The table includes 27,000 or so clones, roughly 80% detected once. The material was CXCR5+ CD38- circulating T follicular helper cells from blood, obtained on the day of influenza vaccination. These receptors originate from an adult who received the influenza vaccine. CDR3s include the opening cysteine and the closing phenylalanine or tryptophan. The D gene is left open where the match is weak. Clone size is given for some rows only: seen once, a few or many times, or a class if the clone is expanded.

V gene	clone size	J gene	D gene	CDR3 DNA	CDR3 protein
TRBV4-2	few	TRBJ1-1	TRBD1	TGTGCCAGCAGCCAAGATGGGGACAGGGGGGGCACTGAAGCTTTCTTT	CASSQDGDRGGTEAFF
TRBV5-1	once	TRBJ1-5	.	TGCGCCAGCAGCTTGGACGGGTGGCAGCCCCAGCATTTT	CASSLDGWQPQHF
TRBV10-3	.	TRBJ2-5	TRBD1	TGTGCCATCAGTGAGAGCTCCGGGACAGGACAAGAGACCCAGTACTTC	CAISESSGTGQETQYF
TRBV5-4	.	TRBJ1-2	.	TGTGCCAGCAGCCCACCCCCAGGGAATGGCTACACCTTC	CASSPPPGNGYTF
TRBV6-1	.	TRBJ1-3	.	TGTGCCAGCAGTGAAGCTGGGGCATACAGGGACCTCTCTGGAAACACCATATATTTT	CASSEAGAYRDLSGNTIYF
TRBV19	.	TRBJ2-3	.	TGTGCCAGTAGTGGGGGACTCCACACAGATACGCAGTATTTT	CASSGGLHTDTQYF
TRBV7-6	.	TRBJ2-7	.	TGTGCCAGCAGCTTAGGAGAAGTCTACGAGCAGTACTTC	CASSLGEVYEQYF
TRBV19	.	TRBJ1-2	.	TGTGCCAGCAAACAGGGAACGGCTAACTATGGCTACACCTTC	CASKQGTANYGYTF
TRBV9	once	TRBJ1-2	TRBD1	TGTGCCAGCAGCGTAGGGACAGGAAACTATGGCTACACCTTC	CASSVGTGNYGYTF
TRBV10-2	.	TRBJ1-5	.	TGCGCCAGCAGGGACAGCGGACGGGGTCAGCCCCAGCATTTT	CASRDSGRGQPQHF
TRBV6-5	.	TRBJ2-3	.	TGTGCCAGCAGCTCTCGGGGGGCGGCAGATACGCAGTATTTT	CASSSRGAADTQYF
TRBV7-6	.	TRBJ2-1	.	TGTGCCAGCAGCTTAGCGCGCGGCAGCTCCTACAATGAGCAGTTCTTC	CASSLARGSSYNEQFF
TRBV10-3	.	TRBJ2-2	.	TGTGCCATCAGTCCCGGGACTCCGAACACCGGGGAGCTGTTTTTT	CAISPGTPNTGELFF
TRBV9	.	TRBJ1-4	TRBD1	TGTGCCAGCAGCGTAGAGGCGGGACAGGGGCGACAGTTTTTT	CASSVEAGQGRQFF
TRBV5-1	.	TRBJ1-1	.	TGCGCCAGCAGCTTGGTTGGGGCCGGGACTGAAGCTTTCTTT	CASSLVGAGTEAFF
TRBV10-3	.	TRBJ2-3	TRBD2	TGTGCCATCAGTGAAACTCTAGCGGGGGGGTATACGCAGTATTTT	CAISETLAGGYTQYF
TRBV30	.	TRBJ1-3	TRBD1	TGTGCCTGGGGACAGGGGGCTGGAAACACCATATATTTT	CAWGQGAGNTIYF
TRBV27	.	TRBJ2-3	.	TGTGCCAGCAGTTTATCTCCTAGAGGAGATACGCAGTATTTT	CASSLSPRGDTQYF
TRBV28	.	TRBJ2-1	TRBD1	TGTGCCAGCAGTACCCACACAGGGGGCTCCTACAATGAGCAGTTCTTC	CASSTHTGGSYNEQFF
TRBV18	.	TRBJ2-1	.	TGTGCCAGCTCACCAGCCGGGGTCTACAATGAGCAGTTCTTC	CASSPAGVYNEQFF
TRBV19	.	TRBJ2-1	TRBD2	TGTGCCAGTAGTATAGCCAGCGGGAGGAGTAATGAGCAGTTCTTC	CASSIASGRSNEQFF
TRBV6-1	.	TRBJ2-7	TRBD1	TGTGCCAGCAGTGCCCGCCCTCAGGGGACAGGGATATACGAGCAGTACTTC	CASSARPQGTGIYEQYF
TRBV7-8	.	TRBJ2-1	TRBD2	TGTGCCAGCAGCCCTGGAACTAGCGGATCTATCTACAATGAGCAGTTCTTC	CASSPGTSGSIYNEQFF
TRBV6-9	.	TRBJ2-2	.	TGTGCCAGCAGTTTGAGGTCACAGGGCTACACCGGGGAGCTGTTTTTT	CASSLRSQGYTGELFF
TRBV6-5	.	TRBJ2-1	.	TGTGCCAGCAGTTACGAGCGGAGCTCCTACAATGAGCAGTTCTTC	CASSYERSSYNEQFF
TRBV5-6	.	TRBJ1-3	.	TGTGCCAGCAGCTTGAGGCGGGGAAACACCATATATTTT	CASSLRRGNTIYF
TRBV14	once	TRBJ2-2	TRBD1	TGTGCCAGCAGCCGACCCCTTGGGACAGGCGGCACCGGGGAGCTGTTTTTT	CASSRPLGTGGTGELFF
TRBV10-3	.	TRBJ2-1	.	TGTGCCATCAGTCCCAACAATGAGCAGTTCTTC	CAISPNNEQFF
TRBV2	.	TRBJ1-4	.	TGTGCCAGCAAGGCGAACGGGGCAACTAATGAAAAACTGTTTTTT	CASKANGATNEKLFF
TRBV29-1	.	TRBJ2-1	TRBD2	TGCAGCGTCGGGGGGTCCTACAATGAGCAGTTCTTC	CSVGGSYNEQFF
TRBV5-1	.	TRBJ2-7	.	TGCGCCAGCAGCCCCGGACTTTCCTACGAGCAGTACTTC	CASSPGLSYEQYF
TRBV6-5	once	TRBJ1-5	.	TGTGCCAGCAGTTACGGAGCAGGGAATCAGCCCCAGCATTTT	CASSYGAGNQPQHF
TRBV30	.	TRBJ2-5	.	TGTGCCTGGAGTTCTAGGGGCGCAGAGACCCAGTACTTC	CAWSSRGAETQYF
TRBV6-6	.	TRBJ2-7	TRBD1	TGTGCCAGTCTGGACAGGGATTCCTACGAGCAGTACTTC	CASLDRDSYEQYF
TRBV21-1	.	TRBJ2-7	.	TGTGCCAGCAGCAAAGTCCCGGGACTAGCGGGCCCTTACGAGCAGTACTTC	CASSKVPGLAGPYEQYF
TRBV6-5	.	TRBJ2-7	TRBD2	TGTGCCAGCAGCCCGGAGCGGGGGAACTACGAGCAGTACTTC	CASSPERGNYEQYF
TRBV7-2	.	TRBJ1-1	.	TGTGCCAGCAGCTTAGGGGCGATGAACACTGAAGCTTTCTTT	CASSLGAMNTEAFF
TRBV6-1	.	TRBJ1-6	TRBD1	TGTGCCAGCAGAACTGACAGGGTGAATTCACCCCTCCACTTT	CASRTDRVNSPLHF
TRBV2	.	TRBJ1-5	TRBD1	TGTGCCAGCAGAAGACAGGGAACCAACAATCAGCCCCAGCATTTT	CASRRQGTNNQPQHF
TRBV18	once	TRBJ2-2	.	TGTGCCAGCTCACCGGGGGCGGGCCTCAACACCGGGGAGCTGTTTTTT	CASSPGAGLNTGELFF
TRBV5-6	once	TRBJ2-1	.	TGTGCCAGCAGCTTGAGGGGATTGCAGTTCTTC	CASSLRGLQFF
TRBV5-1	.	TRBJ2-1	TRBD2	TGCGCCAGCAGCTTGGGGGTGACTAGCGGGACCTACAATGAGCAGTTCTTC	CASSLGVTSGTYNEQFF
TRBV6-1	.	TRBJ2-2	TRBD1	TGTGCCATCCGACAGGGGAGCACCGGGGAGCTGTTTTTT	CAIRQGSTGELFF
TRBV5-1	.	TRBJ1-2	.	TGCGCCAGCAGCTTGGGGTCTGAAGGGGCTAACTATGGCTACACCTTC	CASSLGSEGANYGYTF
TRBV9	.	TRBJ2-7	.	TGTGCCAGCAGCGGAGGAGGGACGGATTATTCCTACGAGCAGTACTTC	CASSGGGTDYSYEQYF
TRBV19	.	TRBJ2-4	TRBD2	TGTGCCAGTAGTATACCCAATTCCCCTAGCGGGGGATGGACAGCCAAAAACATTCAGTACTTC	CASSIPNSPSGGWTAKNIQYF
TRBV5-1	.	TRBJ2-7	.	TGCGCCAGCAGCTCTTCCGCGGGCCCCTACGAGCAGTACTTC	CASSSSAGPYEQYF
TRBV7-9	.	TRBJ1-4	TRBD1	TGTGCTAGCAACCAGGGGGACTCAACTAATGAAAAACTGTTTTTT	CASNQGDSTNEKLFF
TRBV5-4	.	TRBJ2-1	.	TGTGCCAGCAGCTTGGAGAGGTACTACAATGAGCAGTTCTTC	CASSLERYYNEQFF
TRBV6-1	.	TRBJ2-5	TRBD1	TGTGCCAGCACTCGACAGGGCCAAGAGACCCAGTACTTC	CASTRQGQETQYF
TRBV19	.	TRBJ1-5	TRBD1	TGTGCCAGTAGTGCAGGGGGCGCAGGCAATCAGCCCCAGCATTTT	CASSAGGAGNQPQHF
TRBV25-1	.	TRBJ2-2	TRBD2	TGTGCCAGCAGTGCGCCGGGACTAGGGGCCGGGGAGCTGTTTTTT	CASSAPGLGAGELFF
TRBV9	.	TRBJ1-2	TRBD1	TGTGCCAGCAGCCCCTCGGACAGGGGCGGCTACACCTTC	CASSPSDRGGYTF
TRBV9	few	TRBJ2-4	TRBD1	TGTGCCAGCAGCGTAGGGGGACAGTTAGTAGCCAAAAACATTCAGTACTTC	CASSVGGQLVAKNIQYF
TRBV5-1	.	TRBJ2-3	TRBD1	TGCGCCAGCAGCTTAATGGGACAGGGGGCCACAGATACGCAGTATTTT	CASSLMGQGATDTQYF